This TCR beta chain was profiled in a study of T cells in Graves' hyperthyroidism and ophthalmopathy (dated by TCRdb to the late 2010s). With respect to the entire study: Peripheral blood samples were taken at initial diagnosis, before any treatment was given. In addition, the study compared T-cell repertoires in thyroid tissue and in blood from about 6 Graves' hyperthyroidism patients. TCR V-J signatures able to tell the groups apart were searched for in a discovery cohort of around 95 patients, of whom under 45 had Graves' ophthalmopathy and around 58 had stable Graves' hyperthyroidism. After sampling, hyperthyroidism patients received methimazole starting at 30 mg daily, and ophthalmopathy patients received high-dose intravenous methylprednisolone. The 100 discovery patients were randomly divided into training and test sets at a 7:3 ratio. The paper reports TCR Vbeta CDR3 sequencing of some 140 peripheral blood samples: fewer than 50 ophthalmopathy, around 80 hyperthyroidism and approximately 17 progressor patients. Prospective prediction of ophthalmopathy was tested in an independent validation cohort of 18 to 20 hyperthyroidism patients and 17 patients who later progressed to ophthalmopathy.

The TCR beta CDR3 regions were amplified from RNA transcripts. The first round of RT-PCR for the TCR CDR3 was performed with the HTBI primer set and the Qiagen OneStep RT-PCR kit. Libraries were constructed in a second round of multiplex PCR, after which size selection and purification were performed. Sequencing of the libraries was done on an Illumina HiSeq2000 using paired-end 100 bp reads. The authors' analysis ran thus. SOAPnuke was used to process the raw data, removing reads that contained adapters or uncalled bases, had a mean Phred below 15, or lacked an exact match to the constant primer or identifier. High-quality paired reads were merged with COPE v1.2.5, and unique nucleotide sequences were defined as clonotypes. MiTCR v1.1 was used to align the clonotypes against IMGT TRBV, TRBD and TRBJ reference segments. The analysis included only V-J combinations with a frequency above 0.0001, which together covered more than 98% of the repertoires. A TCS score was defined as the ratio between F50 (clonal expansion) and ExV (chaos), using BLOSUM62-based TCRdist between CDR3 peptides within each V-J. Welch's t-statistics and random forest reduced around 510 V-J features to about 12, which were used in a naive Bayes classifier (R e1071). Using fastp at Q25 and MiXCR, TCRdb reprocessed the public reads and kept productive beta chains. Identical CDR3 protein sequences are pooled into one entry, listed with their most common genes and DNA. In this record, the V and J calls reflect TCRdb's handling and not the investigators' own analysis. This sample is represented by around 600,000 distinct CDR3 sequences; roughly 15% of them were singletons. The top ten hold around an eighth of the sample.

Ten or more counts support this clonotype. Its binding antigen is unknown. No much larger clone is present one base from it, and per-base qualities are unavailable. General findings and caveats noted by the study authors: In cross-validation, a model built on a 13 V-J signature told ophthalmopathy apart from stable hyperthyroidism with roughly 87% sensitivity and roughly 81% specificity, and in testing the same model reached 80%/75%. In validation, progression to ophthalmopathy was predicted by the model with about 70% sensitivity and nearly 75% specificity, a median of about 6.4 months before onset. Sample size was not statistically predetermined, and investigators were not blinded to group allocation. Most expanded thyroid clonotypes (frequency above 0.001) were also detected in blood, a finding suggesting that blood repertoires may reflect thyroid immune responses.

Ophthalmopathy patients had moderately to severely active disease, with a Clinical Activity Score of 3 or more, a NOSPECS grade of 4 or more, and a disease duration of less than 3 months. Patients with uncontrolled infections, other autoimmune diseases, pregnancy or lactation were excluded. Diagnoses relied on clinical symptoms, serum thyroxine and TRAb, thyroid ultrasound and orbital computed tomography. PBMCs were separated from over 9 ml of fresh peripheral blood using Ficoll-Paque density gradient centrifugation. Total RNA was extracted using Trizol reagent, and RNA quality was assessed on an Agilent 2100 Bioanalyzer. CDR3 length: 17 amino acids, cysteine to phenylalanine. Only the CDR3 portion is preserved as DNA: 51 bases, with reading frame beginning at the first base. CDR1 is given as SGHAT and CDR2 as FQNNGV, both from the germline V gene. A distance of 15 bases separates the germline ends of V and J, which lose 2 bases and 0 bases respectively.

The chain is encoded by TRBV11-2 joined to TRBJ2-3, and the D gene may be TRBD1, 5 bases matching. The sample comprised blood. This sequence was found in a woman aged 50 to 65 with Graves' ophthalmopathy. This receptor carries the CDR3 CASSLHRQLSSTDTQYF. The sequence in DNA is TGTGCCAGCAGCTTACACCGACAGCTTTCTAGCACAGATACGCAGTATTTT.